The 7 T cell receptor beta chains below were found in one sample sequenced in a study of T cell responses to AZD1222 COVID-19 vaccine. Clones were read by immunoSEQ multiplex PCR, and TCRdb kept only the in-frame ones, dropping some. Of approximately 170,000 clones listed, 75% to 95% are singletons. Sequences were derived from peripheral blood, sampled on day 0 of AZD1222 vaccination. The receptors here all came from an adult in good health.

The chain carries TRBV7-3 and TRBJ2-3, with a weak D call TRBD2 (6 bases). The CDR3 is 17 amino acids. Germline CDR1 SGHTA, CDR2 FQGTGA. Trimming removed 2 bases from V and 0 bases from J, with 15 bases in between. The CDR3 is CASSLRIGGTSTDTQYF. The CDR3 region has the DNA TGTGCCAGCAGCTTACGGATTGGCGGGACTAGCACAGATACGCAGTATTTT.

DNA of the CDR3: TGTGCCACTACAGGCCCGCCTGACTACGAGCAGTACTTC. Translation: CATTGPPDYEQYF. The J gene is TRBJ2-7, the V gene TRBV19, with D perhaps matching TRBD1 (5 bases). The CDR3 is made up of 13 amino acids. Germline V lookup: CDR1 LNHDA, CDR2 SQIVND (reference sequence). V dropped 10 bases and J dropped 3 bases, with 16 bases sitting between them.

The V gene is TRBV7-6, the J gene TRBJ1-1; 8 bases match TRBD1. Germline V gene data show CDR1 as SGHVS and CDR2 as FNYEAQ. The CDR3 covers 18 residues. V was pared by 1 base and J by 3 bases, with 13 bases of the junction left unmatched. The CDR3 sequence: CASSLEGQPRGRDTEAFF. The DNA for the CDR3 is TGTGCCAGCAGCTTAGAGGGACAACCCAGGGGGCGGGACACTGAAGCTTTCTTT.

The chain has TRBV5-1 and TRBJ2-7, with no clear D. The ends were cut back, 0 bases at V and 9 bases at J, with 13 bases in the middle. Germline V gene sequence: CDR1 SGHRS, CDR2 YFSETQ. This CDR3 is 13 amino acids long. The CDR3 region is CASSLDSGGTQYF. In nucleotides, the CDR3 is TGCGCCAGCAGCTTGGATTCGGGCGGTACGCAGTACTTC.

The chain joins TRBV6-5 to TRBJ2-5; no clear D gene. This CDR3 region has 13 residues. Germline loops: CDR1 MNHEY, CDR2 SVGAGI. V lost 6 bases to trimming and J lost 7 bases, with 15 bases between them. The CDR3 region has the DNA TGTGCCAGCAGCCGTGACCTGAAGGGGACCCAGTACTTC. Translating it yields CASSRDLKGTQYF.

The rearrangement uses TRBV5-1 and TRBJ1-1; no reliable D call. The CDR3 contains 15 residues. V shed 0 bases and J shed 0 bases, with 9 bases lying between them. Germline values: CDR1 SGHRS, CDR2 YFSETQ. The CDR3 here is CASSLGSAVNTEAFF. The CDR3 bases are TGCGCCAGCAGCTTGGGGTCAGCAGTGAACACTGAAGCTTTCTTT.

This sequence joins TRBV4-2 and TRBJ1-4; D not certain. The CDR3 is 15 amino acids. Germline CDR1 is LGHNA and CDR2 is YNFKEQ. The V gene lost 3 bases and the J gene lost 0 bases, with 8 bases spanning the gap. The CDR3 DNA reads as TGTGCCAGCAGCCACACATATGCAACTAATGAAAAACTGTTTTTT. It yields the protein CASSHTYATNEKLFF.